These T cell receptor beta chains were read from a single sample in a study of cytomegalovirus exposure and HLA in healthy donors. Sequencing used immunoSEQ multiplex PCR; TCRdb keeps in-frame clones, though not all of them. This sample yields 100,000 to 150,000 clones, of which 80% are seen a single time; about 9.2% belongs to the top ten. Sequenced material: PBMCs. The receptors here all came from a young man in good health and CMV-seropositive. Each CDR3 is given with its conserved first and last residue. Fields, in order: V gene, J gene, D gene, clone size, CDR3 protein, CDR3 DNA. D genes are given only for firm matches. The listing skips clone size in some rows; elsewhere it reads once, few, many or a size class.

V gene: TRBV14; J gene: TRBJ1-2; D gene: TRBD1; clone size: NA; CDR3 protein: CASSPGTAPLTMGYTF; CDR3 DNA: TGTGCCAGCAGCCCTGGGACAGCCCCACTAACTATGGGCTACACCTTC
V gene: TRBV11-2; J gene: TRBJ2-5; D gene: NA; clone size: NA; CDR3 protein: CASSSWDLQETQYF; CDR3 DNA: TGTGCCAGCAGCTCTTGGGACTTACAAGAGACCCAGTACTTC
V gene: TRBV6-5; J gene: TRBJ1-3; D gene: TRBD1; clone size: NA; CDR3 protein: CASSRQGADGNTIYF; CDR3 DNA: TGTGCCAGCAGTAGACAGGGGGCTGATGGAAACACCATATATTTT
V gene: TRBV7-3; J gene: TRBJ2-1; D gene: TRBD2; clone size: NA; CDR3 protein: CASSLNGGGATEQFF; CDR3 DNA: TGTGCCAGCAGCTTAAATGGCGGGGGGGCCACTGAGCAGTTCTTC
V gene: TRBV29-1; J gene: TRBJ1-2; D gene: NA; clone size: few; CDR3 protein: CSVEDAGNYGYTF; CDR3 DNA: TGCAGCGTTGAAGATGCAGGGAACTATGGCTACACCTTC
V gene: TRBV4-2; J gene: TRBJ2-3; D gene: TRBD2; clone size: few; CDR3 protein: CASSQGEAGGRTQYF; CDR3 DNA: TGTGCCAGCAGCCAAGGAGAAGCGGGGGGGCGCACGCAGTATTTT
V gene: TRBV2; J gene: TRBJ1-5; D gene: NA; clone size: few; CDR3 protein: CASSGGSHQPQHF; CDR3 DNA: TGTGCCAGCAGTGGAGGCAGCCATCAGCCCCAGCATTTT
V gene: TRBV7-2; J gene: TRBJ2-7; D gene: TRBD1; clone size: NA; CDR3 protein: CASSQTGFRNNEQYF; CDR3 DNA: TGTGCCAGCAGCCAGACAGGGTTTCGGAACAACGAGCAGTACTTC
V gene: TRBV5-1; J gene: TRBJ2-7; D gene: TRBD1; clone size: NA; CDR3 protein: CASSPRTGSYEQYF; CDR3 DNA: TGCGCCAGCAGCCCTCGGACAGGGTCCTACGAGCAGTACTTC
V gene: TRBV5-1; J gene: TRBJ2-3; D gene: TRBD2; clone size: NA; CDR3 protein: CASSLQFSGGSTDTQYF; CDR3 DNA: TGCGCCAGCAGCTTGCAATTTAGCGGGGGGAGCACAGATACGCAGTATTTT
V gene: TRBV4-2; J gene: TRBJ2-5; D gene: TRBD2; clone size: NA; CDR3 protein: CASSQDSSGGGETQYF; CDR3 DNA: TGTGCCAGCAGCCAAGATTCTAGCGGGGGGGGTGAGACCCAGTACTTC
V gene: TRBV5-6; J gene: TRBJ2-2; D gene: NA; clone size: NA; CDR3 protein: CASSLGPRGTGELFF; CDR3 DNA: TGTGCCAGCAGCTTGGGGCCTAGAGGAACCGGGGAGCTGTTTTTT
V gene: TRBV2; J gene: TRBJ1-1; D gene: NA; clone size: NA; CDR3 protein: CASTESYRQFRTEAFF; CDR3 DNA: TGTGCCAGCACCGAGAGTTACAGGCAATTCAGAACTGAAGCTTTCTTT
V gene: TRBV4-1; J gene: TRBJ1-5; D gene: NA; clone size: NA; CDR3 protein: CASSPVWRQRNSNQPQHF; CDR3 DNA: TGCGCCAGCAGCCCGGTTTGGAGACAGAGAAATAGCAATCAGCCCCAGCATTTT
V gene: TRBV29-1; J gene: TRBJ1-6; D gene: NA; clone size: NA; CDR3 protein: CSVSSSYNSPLHF; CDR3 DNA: TGCAGCGTATCGAGCTCCTATAATTCACCCCTCCACTTT
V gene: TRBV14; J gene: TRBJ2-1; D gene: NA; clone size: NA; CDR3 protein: CASSQLPTGWGEQFF; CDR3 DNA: TGTGCCAGCAGCCAACTTCCAACAGGTTGGGGTGAGCAGTTCTTC
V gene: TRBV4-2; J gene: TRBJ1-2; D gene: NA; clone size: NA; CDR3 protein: CASSQSLTDDYGYTF; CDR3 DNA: TGTGCCAGCAGCCAATCCTTAACAGACGACTATGGCTACACCTTC
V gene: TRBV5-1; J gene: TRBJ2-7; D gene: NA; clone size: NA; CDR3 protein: CASSLEGVRWDYEQYF; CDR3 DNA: TGCGCCAGCAGCTTGGAGGGGGTAAGGTGGGACTACGAGCAGTACTTC
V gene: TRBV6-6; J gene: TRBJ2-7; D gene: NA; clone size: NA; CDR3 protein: CASSYQEGGEEYF; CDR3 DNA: TGTGCCAGCAGTTATCAGGAGGGCGGGGAGGAGTACTTC
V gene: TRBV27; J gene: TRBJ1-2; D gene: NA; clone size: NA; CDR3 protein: CASSLLGLNGYTF; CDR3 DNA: TGTGCCAGCAGTTTACTTGGACTAAATGGCTACACCTTC
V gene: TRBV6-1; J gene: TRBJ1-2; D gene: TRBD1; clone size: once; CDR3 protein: CASYGQGAYGYTF; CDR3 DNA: TGTGCCAGCTACGGACAGGGGGCTTATGGCTACACCTTC
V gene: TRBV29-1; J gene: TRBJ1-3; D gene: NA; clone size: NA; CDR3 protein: CSAYGGAGNTIYF; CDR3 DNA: TGCAGCGCCTATGGGGGCGCTGGAAACACCATATATTTT
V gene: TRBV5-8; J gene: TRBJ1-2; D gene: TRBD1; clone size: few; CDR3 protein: CASSISEGTDLSDYGYTF; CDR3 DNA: TGTGCCAGCAGCATAAGCGAAGGGACAGATCTTTCGGACTATGGCTACACCTTC
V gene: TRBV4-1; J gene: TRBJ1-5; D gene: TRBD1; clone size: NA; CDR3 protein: CASSQRPDRESQPQHF; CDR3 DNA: TGCGCCAGCAGCCAGCGTCCTGACAGGGAATCGCAGCCCCAGCATTTT
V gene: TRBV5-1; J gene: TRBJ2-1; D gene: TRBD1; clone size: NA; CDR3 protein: CASRMAFRDRGNEQFF; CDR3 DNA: TGCGCCAGCAGGATGGCATTCCGGGACAGGGGGAATGAGCAGTTCTTC
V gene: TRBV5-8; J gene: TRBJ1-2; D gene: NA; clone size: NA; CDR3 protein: CASSLVRPERGGYTF; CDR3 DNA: TGTGCCAGCAGCTTGGTGCGACCGGAAAGGGGAGGCTACACCTTC
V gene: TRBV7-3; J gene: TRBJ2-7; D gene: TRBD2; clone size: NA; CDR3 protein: CASSPSGAYEQYF; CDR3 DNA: TGTGCCAGCAGCCCTAGCGGAGCCTACGAGCAGTACTTC
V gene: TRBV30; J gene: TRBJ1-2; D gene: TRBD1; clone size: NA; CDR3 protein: CAWSRGEAGYTF; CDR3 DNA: TGTGCCTGGAGCAGGGGGGAGGCTGGCTACACCTTC
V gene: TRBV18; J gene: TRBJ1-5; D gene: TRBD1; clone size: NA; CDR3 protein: CASSGDSDQPQHF; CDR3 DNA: TGTGCCAGCTCGGGGGACAGTGATCAGCCCCAGCATTTT
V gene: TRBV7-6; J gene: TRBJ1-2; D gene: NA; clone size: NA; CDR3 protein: CASSFPGPGYTF; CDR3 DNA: TGTGCCAGCAGCTTCCCAGGGCCTGGCTACACCTTC
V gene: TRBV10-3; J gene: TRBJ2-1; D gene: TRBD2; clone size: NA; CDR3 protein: CAISEGLAGASYNEQFF; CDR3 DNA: TGTGCCATCAGTGAGGGGCTAGCGGGGGCCTCCTACAATGAGCAGTTCTTC
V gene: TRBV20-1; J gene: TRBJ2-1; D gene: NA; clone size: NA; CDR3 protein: CSAPLRYEQFF; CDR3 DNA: TGCAGTGCTCCCCTGAGGTATGAGCAGTTCTTC
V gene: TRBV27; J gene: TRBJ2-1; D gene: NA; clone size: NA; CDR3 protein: CASSLSGENAYNEQFF; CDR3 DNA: TGTGCCAGCAGTTTATCGGGAGAAAATGCCTACAATGAGCAGTTCTTC
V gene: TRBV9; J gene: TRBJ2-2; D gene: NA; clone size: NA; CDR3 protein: CASSNTYIQGNTGELFF; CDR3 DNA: TGTGCCAGCAGCAACACCTATATACAGGGGAACACCGGGGAGCTGTTTTTT
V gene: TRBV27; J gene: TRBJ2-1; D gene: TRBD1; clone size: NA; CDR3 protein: CASSYLRTHRGLTYNEQFF; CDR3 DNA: TGTGCCAGCAGTTACTTACGAACCCACAGGGGGCTTACCTACAATGAGCAGTTCTTC
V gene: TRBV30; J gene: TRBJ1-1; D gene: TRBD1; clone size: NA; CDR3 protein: CAWTGRGYTEAFF; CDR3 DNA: TGTGCCTGGACGGGCAGGGGGTACACTGAAGCTTTCTTT
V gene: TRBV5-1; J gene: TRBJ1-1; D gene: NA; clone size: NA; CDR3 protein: CASSLGGTGYTEAFF; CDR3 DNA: TGCGCCAGCAGCTTGGGGGGCACAGGTTACACTGAAGCTTTCTTT
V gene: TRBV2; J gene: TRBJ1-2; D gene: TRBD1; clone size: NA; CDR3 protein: CASMSGIWDRLYGYTF; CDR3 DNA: TGTGCCAGCATGAGTGGGATCTGGGACAGACTTTATGGCTACACCTTC
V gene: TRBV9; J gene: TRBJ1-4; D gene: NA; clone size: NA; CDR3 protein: CASSPRVGGDEKLFF; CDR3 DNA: TGTGCCAGCAGCCCTCGGGTAGGGGGGGATGAAAAACTGTTTTTT
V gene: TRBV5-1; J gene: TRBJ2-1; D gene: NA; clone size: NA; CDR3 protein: CASSLGAYEQFF; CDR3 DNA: TGCGCCAGCAGCTTGGGGGCGTATGAGCAGTTCTTC
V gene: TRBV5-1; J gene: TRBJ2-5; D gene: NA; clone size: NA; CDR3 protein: CASSATGFQETQYF; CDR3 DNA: TGCGCCAGCAGCGCCACGGGATTCCAAGAGACCCAGTACTTC
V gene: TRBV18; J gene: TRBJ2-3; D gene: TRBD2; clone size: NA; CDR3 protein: CASSRLAGGQGDTQYF; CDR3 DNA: TGTGCCAGCTCACGACTAGCGGGGGGGCAGGGAGATACGCAGTATTTT
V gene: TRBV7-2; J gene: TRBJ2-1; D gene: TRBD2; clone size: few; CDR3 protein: CASSPSGGDNEQFF; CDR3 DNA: TGTGCCAGCAGCCCTAGCGGGGGAGACAATGAGCAGTTCTTC
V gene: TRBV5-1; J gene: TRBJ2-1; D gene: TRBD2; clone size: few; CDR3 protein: CASRLEGWGLARDEQFF; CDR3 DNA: TGCGCCAGCAGACTGGAGGGCTGGGGACTAGCGAGGGATGAGCAGTTCTTC
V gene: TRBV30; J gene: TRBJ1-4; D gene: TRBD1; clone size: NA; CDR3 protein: CAWNAQGFNEKLFF; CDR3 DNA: TGTGCCTGGAACGCACAGGGGTTCAATGAAAAACTGTTTTTT
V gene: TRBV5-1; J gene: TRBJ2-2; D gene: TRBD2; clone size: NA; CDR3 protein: CASSLKQLAGGRTGELFF; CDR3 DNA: TGCGCCAGCAGCTTGAAGCAACTAGCGGGGGGTAGGACCGGGGAGCTGTTTTTT
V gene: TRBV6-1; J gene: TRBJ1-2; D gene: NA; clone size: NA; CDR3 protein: CASSESAGANYGYTF; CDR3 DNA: TGTGCCAGCAGTGAATCGGCGGGAGCTAACTATGGCTACACCTTC
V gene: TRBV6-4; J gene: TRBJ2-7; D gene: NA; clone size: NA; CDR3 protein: CASSDFQVEQYF; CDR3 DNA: TGTGCCAGCAGTGACTTTCAGGTCGAGCAGTACTTC
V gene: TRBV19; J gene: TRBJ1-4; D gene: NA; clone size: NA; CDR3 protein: CASSRNRAELNEKLFF; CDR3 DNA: TGTGCCAGTAGTAGAAACAGGGCGGAGTTGAATGAAAAACTGTTTTTT
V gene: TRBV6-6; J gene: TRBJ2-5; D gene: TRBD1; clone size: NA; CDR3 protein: CASSVGQGNPYGEQYF; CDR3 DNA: TGTGCCAGCAGTGTAGGACAGGGGAACCCCTACGGAGAGCAGTACTTC
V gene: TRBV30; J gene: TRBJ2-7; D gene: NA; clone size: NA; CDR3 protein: CAWSVLVFREQYF; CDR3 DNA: TGTGCCTGGAGTGTATTAGTATTTCGCGAGCAGTACTTC
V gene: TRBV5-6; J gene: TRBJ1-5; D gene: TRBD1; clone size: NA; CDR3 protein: CASSLLQGVNNQPQHF; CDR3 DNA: TGTGCCAGCAGCTTGTTACAGGGGGTAAACAATCAGCCCCAGCATTTT
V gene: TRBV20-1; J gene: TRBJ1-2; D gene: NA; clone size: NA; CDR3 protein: CSARGGGGYTF; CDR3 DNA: TGCAGTGCTAGAGGGGGGGGCGGCTACACCTTC